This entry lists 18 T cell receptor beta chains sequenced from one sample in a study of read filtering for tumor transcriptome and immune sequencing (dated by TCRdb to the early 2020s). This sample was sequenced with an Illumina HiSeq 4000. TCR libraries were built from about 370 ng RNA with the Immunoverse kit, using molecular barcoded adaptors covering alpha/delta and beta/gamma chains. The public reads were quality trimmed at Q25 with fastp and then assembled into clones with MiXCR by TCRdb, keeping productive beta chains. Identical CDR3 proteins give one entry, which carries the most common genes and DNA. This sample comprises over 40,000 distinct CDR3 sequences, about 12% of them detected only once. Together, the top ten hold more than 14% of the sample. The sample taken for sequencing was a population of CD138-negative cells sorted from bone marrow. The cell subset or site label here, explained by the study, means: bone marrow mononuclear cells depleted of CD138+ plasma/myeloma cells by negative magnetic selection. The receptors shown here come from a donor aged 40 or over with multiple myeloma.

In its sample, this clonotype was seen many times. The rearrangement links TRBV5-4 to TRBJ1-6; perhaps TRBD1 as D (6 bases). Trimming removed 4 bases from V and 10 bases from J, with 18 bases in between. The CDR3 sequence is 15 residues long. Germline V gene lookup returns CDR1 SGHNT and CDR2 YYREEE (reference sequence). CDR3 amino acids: CASSQPGQNGSPLHF. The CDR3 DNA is TGTGCCAGCAGCCAACCGGGACAAAACGGATCACCCCTCCACTTT.

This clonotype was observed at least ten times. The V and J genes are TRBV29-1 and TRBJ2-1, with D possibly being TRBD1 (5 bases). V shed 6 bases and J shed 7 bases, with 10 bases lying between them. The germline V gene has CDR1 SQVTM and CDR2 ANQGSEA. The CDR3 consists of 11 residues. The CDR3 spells CSVNRQNEQFF. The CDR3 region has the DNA TGCAGCGTAAATAGACAGAATGAGCAGTTCTTC.

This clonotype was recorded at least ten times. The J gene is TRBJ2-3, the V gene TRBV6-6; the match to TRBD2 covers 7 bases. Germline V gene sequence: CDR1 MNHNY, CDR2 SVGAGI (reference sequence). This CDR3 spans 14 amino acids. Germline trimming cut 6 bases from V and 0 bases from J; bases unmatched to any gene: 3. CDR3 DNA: TGTGCCAGCAGAACGGGGGGAAGCACAGATACGCAGTATTTT. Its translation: CASRTGGSTDTQYF.

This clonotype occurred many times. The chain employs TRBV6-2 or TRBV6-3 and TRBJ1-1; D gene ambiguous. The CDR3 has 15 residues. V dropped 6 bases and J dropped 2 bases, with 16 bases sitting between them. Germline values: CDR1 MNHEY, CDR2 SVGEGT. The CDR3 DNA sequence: TGTGCCAGCAGCCCCTCCCGGACCTCAAACACTGAAGCTTTCTTT. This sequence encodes CASSPSRTSNTEAFF.

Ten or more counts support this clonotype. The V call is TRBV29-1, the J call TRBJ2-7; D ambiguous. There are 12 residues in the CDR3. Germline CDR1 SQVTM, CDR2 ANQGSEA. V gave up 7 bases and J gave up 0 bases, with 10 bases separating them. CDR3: CSALLFSYEQYF. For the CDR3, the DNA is TGCAGCGCTTTACTCTTCTCCTACGAGCAGTACTTC.

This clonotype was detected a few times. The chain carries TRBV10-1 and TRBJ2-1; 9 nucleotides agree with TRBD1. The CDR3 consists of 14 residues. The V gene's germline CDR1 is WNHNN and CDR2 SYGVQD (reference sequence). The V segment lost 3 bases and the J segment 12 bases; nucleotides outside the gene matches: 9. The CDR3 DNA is TGCGCCAGCAGTGAACTGGGGACAGGGCGAAGGCAGTTCTTC. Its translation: CASSELGTGRRQFF.

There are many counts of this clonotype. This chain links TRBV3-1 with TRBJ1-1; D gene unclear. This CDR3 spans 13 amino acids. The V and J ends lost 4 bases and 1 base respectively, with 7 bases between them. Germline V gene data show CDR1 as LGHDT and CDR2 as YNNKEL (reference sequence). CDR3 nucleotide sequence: TGTGCCAGCAGCCGACGGGAGAACACTGAAGCTTTCTTT. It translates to CASSRRENTEAFF.

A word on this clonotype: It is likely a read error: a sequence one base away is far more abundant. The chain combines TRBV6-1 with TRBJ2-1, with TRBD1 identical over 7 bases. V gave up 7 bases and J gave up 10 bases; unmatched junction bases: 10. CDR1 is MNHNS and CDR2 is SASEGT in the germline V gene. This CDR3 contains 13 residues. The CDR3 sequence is CASTTGLYYEQFF. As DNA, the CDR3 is TGTGCCAGCACGACAGGGCTGTACTACGAGCAGTTCTTC.

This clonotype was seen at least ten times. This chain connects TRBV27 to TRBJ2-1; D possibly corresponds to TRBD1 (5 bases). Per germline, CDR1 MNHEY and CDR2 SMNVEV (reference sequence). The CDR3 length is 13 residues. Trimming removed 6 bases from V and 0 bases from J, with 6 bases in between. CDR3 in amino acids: CASRDTSYNEQFF. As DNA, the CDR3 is TGTGCCAGCAGGGACACCTCCTACAATGAGCAGTTCTTC.

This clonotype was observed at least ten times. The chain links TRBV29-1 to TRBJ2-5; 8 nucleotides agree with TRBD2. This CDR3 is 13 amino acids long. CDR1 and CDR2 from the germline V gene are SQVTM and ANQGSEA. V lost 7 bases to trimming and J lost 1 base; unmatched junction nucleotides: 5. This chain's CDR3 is CSARTSPQETQYF. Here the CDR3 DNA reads TGCAGCGCCCGGACTAGCCCCCAAGAGACCCAGTACTTC.

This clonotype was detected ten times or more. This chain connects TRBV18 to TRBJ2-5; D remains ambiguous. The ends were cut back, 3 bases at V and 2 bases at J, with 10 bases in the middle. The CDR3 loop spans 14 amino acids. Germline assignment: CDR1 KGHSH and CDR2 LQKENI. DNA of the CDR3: TGTGCCAGCTCACCCTCGCACCCACAAGAGACCCAGTACTTC. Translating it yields CASSPSHPQETQYF.

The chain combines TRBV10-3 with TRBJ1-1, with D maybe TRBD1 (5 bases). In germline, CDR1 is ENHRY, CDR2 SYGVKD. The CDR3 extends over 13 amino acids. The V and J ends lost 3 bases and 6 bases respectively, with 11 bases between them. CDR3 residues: CAISDSWGPEAFF. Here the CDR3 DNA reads TGTGCCATCAGTGACTCTTGGGGCCCTGAAGCTTTCTTT.

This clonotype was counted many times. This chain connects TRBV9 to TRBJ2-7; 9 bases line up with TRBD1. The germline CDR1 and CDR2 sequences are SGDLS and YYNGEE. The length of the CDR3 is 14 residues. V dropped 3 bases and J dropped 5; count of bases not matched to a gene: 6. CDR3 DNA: TGTGCCAGCAGCGACGGACAGGGGTTAAACGAGCAGTACTTC. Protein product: CASSDGQGLNEQYF.

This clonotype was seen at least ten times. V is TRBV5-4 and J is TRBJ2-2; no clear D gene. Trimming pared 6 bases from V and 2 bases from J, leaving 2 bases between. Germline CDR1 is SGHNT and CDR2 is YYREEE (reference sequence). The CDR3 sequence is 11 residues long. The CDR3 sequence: CASTNTGELFF. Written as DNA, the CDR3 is TGTGCCAGCACTAACACCGGGGAGCTGTTTTTT.

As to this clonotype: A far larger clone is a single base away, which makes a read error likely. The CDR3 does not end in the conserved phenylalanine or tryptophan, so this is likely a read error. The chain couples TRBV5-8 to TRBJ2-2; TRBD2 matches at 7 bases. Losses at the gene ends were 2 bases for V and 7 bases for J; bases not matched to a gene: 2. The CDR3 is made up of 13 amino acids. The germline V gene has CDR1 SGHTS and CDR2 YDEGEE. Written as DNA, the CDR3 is TGTGCCAGCAGCTTCCTAGCGGACGGGGAGCTGTTTTCT. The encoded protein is CASSFLADGELFS.

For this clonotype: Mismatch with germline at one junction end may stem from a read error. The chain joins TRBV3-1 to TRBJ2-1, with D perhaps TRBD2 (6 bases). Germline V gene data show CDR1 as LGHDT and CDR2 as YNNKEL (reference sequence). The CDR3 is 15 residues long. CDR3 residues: CASSQEWGRYNELFF. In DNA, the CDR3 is TGTGCCAGCAGCCAAGAGTGGGGGAGGTACAACGAGCTGTTCTTC.

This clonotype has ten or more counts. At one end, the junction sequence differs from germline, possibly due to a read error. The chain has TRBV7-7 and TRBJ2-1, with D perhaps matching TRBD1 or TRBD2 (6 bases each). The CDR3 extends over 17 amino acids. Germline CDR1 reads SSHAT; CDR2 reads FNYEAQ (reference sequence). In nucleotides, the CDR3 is TGTGCTAGCAGCCCTACCCGGGGGCCCAGCTCCTACAATGGGCAGTTCTTC. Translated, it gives CASSPTRGPSSYNGQFF.

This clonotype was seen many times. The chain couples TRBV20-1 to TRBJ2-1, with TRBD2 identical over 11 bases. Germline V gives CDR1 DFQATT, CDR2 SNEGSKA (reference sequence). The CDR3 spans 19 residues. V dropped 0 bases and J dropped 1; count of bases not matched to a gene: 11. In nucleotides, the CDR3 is TGCAGTGCTAGAGATCACCTAGCGGGAGGCCTAGGTTCCTACAATGAGCAGTTCTTC. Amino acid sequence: CSARDHLAGGLGSYNEQFF.